One T cell receptor (beta chain) is described in this entry. No antigen is known for it. Germline V gene sequence: CDR1 ENHRY, CDR2 SYGVKD. The CDR3 runs 14 residues. Germline trimming cut 4 bases from V and 2 bases from J; bases unmatched to any gene: 4. The source of the sample is a study of shared clonotypes between healthy human individuals. Assay: immunoSEQ multiplex PCR; the TCRdb copy retains only in-frame clones and omits some. Here the sample spans around 2,000,000 clones, 85% to 95% being singletons. Every contributor of samples was a Caucasian grown-up residing in Nashville, Tennessee. Study outcomes and limitations: Represented genetic and exposure-history diversity was restricted by having few donors. About 5% of naive CD4 clonotypes were common to a handful of donors. Collection of samples was limited to blood; tissue repertoires likely differ.

What was sequenced was naive CD4+ T cells sorted from blood. The subset here: CD45RA+ positively selected. The receptor was isolated from a man younger than 35 in good health. The gene calls are TRBV10-3 and TRBJ1-2, with 7 bases aligning to TRBD1. The CDR3 sequence: CAISGQGSNYGYTF. The CDR3 DNA reads as TGTGCCATCAGTGGACAGGGTTCCAACTATGGCTACACCTTC.